This T cell receptor (beta chain) was obtained from a study of control samples from healthy donors and cancer patients. This CDR3 has 13 amino acids. Per germline, CDR1 SGHKS and CDR2 YYEKEE (reference sequence). The trim removed 3 bases at V and 4 bases at J, leaving 3 bases unmatched. TCRdb's copy holds only in-frame clones and misses some; the assay was immunoSEQ multiplex PCR. The sample consists of around 90,000 clones, roughly 80% of them appearing once. The genes are TRBV5-5 and TRBJ2-7, with TRBD1 matching over 8 bases. This sequence originates from a man aged 25-45 years in good health. Specimen: blood. The CDR3 sequence: CASSSYRGYEQYF. CDR3 nucleotides: TGTGCCAGCAGCTCATACAGGGGGTACGAGCAGTACTTC.